This TCR beta chain comes out of a study of CD8 T cells in ankylosing spondylitis (dated by TCRdb to the late 2010s). Looking at the study overall: The study set out to find disease-linked TCR variants by profiling T cell receptor beta repertoires in ankylosing spondylitis patients and healthy donors. In total, the full study cohort was made up of some 110 healthy donors and more than 20 ankylosing spondylitis patients. Samples of peripheral blood were taken, and for ankylosing spondylitis patients, synovial fluid was collected as well.

Comments on this clonotype: The antigen this receptor binds is unknown. No per-base quality is available; no much larger clone lies one base away.

Broader findings and caveats from the paper: According to the report, matched synovial fluid samples from ankylosing spondylitis patients were significantly enriched for the disease-linked clones. A TCR beta motif of several highly homologous amino acid variants appeared characteristic of blood from ankylosing spondylitis patients. The disease-linked clones had a CD8+ phenotype and were found at relatively low frequencies in peripheral blood. Some TCR beta motif variants had previously been reported in synovial fluid and blood of reactive arthritis patients, which suggested common disease-initiation mechanisms.

TCRdb lists the instrument as Illumina HiSeq 2500. Quantitative 5'-RACE with molecular barcodes was the method used to prepare the TCR beta libraries. Per the original workflow: A new computational method, built on a probabilistic model of VDJ rearrangement, was used to identify disease-linked TCR variants. TCRdb trimmed the raw reads at Q25, called clones with MiXCR and kept productive beta chains. When rows share a CDR3 protein, they turn into one entry using the most common DNA and genes. TCRdb's processing, not the authors' own work, is the source of the V and J calls. The sample includes more than 650,000 distinct CDR3 sequences, with approximately 10% observed a single time. 0.45% to 0.6% of the sample lies in the top ten. Trimmed from V: 5 bases; trimmed from J: 5 bases; junction bases lacking a gene match: 4. The germline V gene (reference sequence) sets CDR1 to DFQATT and CDR2 to SNEGSKA. Reading from cysteine to phenylalanine, the CDR3 counts 12 amino acids. Of all the DNA, just the CDR3 is kept, 36 bases in frame from base 1.

Sequencing was done on a sample of blood, either unsorted or a sorted T cell fraction (not recorded which). The receptor comes from a male donor with ankylosing spondylitis. The receptor chain draws on TRBV20-1 and TRBJ1-2, and 8 bases in between align with TRBD1. The sequenced DNA is TGCAGTGCTCTGACAGGGGAGTATGGCTACACCTTC. Its product reads: CSALTGEYGYTF.